This T cell receptor beta chain was sequenced in a study of T-cell reconstitution after alpha-beta-depleted transplantation in children. Between the trimmed V and J ends, which lost 0 bases and 2 bases, there was a span of 7 bases. This CDR3 spans 14 amino acids. CDR1 is MGHRA, CDR2 YSYEKL, per germline. This clonotype has just a few counts. The authors prepared the TCRbeta library with unique molecular identifiers. TCRdb independently ran MiXCR on the PCR reads; one entry per CDR3 protein. The top ten clones hold about 1.1% of a sample with around 680,000 distinct CDR3 sequences, over 15% of them seen once.

V and J are TRBV4-1 and TRBJ1-2; D gene uncertain. The sequence was obtained from a human donor who donated a stem cell graft to a child with acute myeloid leukemia. Sample: PBMCs from the stem cell graft donor, taken from the stem cell graft. The CDR3 DNA sequence: TGCGCCAGCAGCCAAGAGGTGCAAAACTATGGCTACACCTTC. Amino acid sequence: CASSQEVQNYGYTF.